The clone carrying this T cell receptor (beta chain) was counted many times. Its antigen is not identified. Profiling relied on immunoSEQ multiplex PCR, and the TCRdb table lists in-frame clones only, not all of them. The sample records 4,000 to 5,000 clones, approximately 21% being singletons. The data stem from a study of sequential checkpoint blockade in melanoma. On the study more broadly: 91 pretreatment tumor DNA samples were TCRβ immunosequenced. Study-wide results and limits: Mutational load did not correlate with tumor T-cell fraction or clonality.

The CDR3 has 14 residues. Germline V gene lookup returns CDR1 SGHNT and CDR2 YENEEA. With 3 bases removed from V and 6 bases from J, the gap between germline ends came to 14 bases. Described treatment: randomized to nivolumab then ipilimumab (arm A) or the reverse (arm B). DNA-damaging chemotherapy had not been given to any patient beforehand. The chain has TRBV11-3 and TRBJ1-2, with D possibly TRBD1 on 5 matching bases. The input for sequencing was tumor tissue (inferred from file names), taken from a patient given nivolumab and ipilimumab in sequence. This receptor was obtained from a human donor with melanoma. CDR3 protein: CASSLGEPGDGYTF. DNA of the CDR3: TGTGCCAGCAGCTTGGGGGAACCGGGGGATGGCTACACCTTC.